These 16 T cell receptor beta chains were all obtained from the same sample, sequenced in a study of T cell changes during pregnancy in multiple sclerosis. Clones were read by immunoSEQ multiplex PCR, and TCRdb kept only the in-frame ones, dropping some. There are about 39,000 clones in the sample; approximately 94% occur only once, and 0.35% lies in the top ten. The specimen was CD4+ T cells from peripheral blood mononuclear cells, collected after pregnancy. These receptors were collected from a female donor with multiple sclerosis, enrolled in a pregnancy study.

The rearrangement uses TRBV7-8 and TRBJ2-1; 10 nucleotides agree with TRBD1. The CDR3 totals 17 residues. CDR1 is SGHVS, CDR2 FQNEAQ, per germline. V shed 4 bases, J shed 4 bases, and the junction held 10 bases outside the gene matches. The CDR3 region is CASSSRGQGRGYNEQFF. CDR3 nucleotide sequence: TGTGCCAGCAGCTCAAGGGGACAGGGGAGGGGGTACAATGAGCAGTTCTTC. Full variable domain (remainder filled in from reference TRBV7-8 and TRBJ2-1): GAGVSQSPRYKVAKRGQDVALRCDPISGHVSLFWYQQALGQGPEFLTYFQNEAQLDKSGLPSDRFFAERPEGSVSTLKIQRTQQEDSAVYLCASSSRGQGRGYNEQFFGPGTRLTVL.

The V call is TRBV7-3, the J call TRBJ2-7; possible D gene TRBD2, 5 bases. Germline CDR1 SGHTA, CDR2 FQGTGA. The V end lost 9 bases, the J end lost 5 bases, and 20 bases lay between the germline ends. This CDR3 contains 14 residues. CDR3 loop: CARYGWQVGDEQYF. The CDR3 region has the DNA TGTGCCAGATATGGGTGGCAGGTCGGGGACGAGCAGTACTTC.

V gene TRBV19 combines with J gene TRBJ2-1; 13 nucleotides align to TRBD2. V lost 5 bases, J lost 9 bases, and 7 bases stayed unmatched. The CDR3 is 15 amino acids. In germline, CDR1 is LNHDA, CDR2 SQIVND (reference sequence). This chain's CDR3 is CASSELAGGLFEQFF. The CDR3 nucleotides read TGTGCCAGTAGTGAACTAGCGGGGGGGCTTTTTGAGCAGTTCTTC.

The chain uses TRBV9 and TRBJ2-1; D might be TRBD2 (7 bases). The CDR3 consists of 15 residues. CDR1 and CDR2 from the germline V gene are SGDLS and YYNGEE. V shed 0 bases and J shed 8 bases, with 15 bases lying between them. The CDR3 region has the DNA TGTGCCAGCAGCGTAGGGGGGGGCGGTCTTGATGAGCAGTTCTTC. This translates into CASSVGGGGLDEQFF.

This clone was observed once. The same CDR3 is also encoded by other DNA sequences in this sample. This chain links TRBV6-5 with TRBJ2-7; the D is unclear. Between the trimmed V and J ends, which lost 3 bases and 4 bases, there was a span of 4 bases. The CDR3 has 11 amino acids. Germline CDR1 and CDR2: MNHEY and SVGAGI. CDR3 sequence reads: CASSYRYEQYF. The CDR3 nucleotides read TGTGCCAGCAGTTATCGGTACGAGCAGTACTTC.

The chain has TRBV5-4 and TRBJ1-2; D is uncertain. CDR1 SGHNT and CDR2 YYREEE come from the germline V gene (reference sequence). Trimming pared 0 bases from V and 4 bases from J, leaving 10 bases between. The length of the CDR3 is 14 residues. The CDR3 DNA reads TGTGCCAGCAGCTTGGTAGAACCCTCCTATGGCTACACCTTC. Translating gives CASSLVEPSYGYTF.

The rearrangement joins TRBV9 to TRBJ1-3; no clear D gene. V lost 3 bases and J lost 2, with 3 bases in between. The V gene's germline CDR1 is SGDLS and CDR2 YYNGEE. The CDR3 has 12 amino acids. CDR3 coding DNA: TGTGCCAGCAGCGCCGCTGGAAACACCATATATTTT. It translates to CASSAAGNTIYF.

The gene calls are TRBV7-9 and TRBJ1-2; 9 bases align to TRBD1. The germline CDR1 and CDR2 sequences are SEHNR and FQNEAQ (reference sequence). The V segment lost 0 bases and the J segment 7 bases; nucleotides outside the gene matches: 15. This CDR3 comprises 18 residues. CDR3 coding DNA: TGTGCCAGCAGCTTAGCTTTGACAGGGGGTAGTTCCCCTGGTGGCTACACCTTC. Amino acids: CASSLALTGGSSPGGYTF.

The rearrangement uses TRBV10-3 and TRBJ2-7, with a possible D match to TRBD1 (5 bases). With 4 bases removed from V and 6 bases from J, the gap between germline ends came to 19 bases. The germline V gene encodes CDR1 ENHRY and CDR2 SYGVKD. This CDR3 is 15 amino acids long. This CDR3 is CAISVGDKGFGEQYF. The CDR3 DNA reads as TGTGCCATCAGTGTAGGAGACAAGGGGTTTGGCGAGCAGTACTTC.

This clone was recorded only once. A read error may produce the germline difference seen at one junction end. The chain carries TRBV6-5 and TRBJ1-5; D is possibly TRBD1 (5 bases). The CDR3 has 13 amino acids. The germline V gene has CDR1 MNHEY and CDR2 SVGAGI. The CDR3 DNA sequence: TGTGCCAGCAGTTATACAGGCAACCAGCCCCAGCATTTT. This codes for CASSYTGNQPQHF.

This clone was observed once. J is TRBJ1-6 and V is TRBV4-1, with 9 bases identical to TRBD1. Germline CDR1 reads MGHRA; CDR2 reads YSYEKL. With 3 bases clipped from V and 9 bases from J, the junction kept 6 bases outside the gene matches. The length of the CDR3 is 15 residues. CDR3 nucleotide sequence: TGCGCCAGCAGCCACAGGGACAGGGTTTCTTCACCCCTCCACTTT. Translation: CASSHRDRVSSPLHF.

This chain uses TRBV2 with TRBJ1-5; D is unclear. The length of the CDR3 is 16 residues. Trimming pared 3 bases from V and 3 bases from J, leaving 15 bases between. The germline CDR1 and CDR2 sequences are SNHLY and FYNNEI. CDR3 residues: CASSEGGRRDNQPQHF. The CDR3 DNA sequence: TGTGCCAGCAGTGAGGGAGGGAGACGTGACAATCAGCCCCAGCATTTT. Complete variable domain (other parts from reference TRBV2 and TRBJ1-5): EPEVTQTPSHQVTQMGQEVILRCVPISNHLYFYWYRQILGQKVEFLVSFYNNEISEKSEIFDDQFSVERPDGSNFTLKIRSTKLEDSAMYFCASSEGGRRDNQPQHFGDGTRLSIL.

V usage is TRBV5-1 and J usage is TRBJ2-5; TRBD1 matches at 7 bases. The CDR3 is 14 amino acids. Looked up from germline, CDR1 is SGHRS and CDR2 is YFSETQ. The ends lost 4 bases at V and 1 base at J; junction bases unmatched: 4. The DNA for the CDR3 is TGCGCCAGCAGCAGGGGACAGCCCCAAGAGACCCAGTACTTC. This gives the protein CASSRGQPQETQYF.

The chain carries TRBV11-1 and TRBJ2-7, with a possible D match to TRBD1 (6 bases). The CDR3 consists of 12 residues. V was shortened by 2 bases and J by 6 bases, with 8 bases between the two germline ends. CDR1 is SGHAT, CDR2 FQDESV, per germline (reference sequence). This CDR3 reads CASSLLGAEQYF. For the CDR3, the DNA is TGTGCCAGCAGCTTATTGGGGGCCGAGCAGTACTTC.

This chain links TRBV19 with TRBJ2-1; TRBD1 matches at 8 bases. Trimming at V came to 5 bases and at J to 2 bases, leaving 11 bases not matched to a gene. This CDR3 is 17 amino acids long. Germline CDR1 and CDR2: LNHDA and SQIVND (reference sequence). This CDR3 is CASSPDRGRTTYNEQFF. DNA for the CDR3: TGTGCCAGTAGTCCCGACAGGGGACGGACCACCTACAATGAGCAGTTCTTC.

The J gene is TRBJ1-1, the V gene TRBV7-2; D is unclear. Between the trimmed V and J ends, which lost 0 bases and 0 bases, there was a span of 8 bases. Germline values: CDR1 SGHTA, CDR2 FQGNSA. The CDR3 is made up of 15 amino acids. The CDR3 DNA reads as TGTGCCAGCAGCTTAGCGGCCAACATGAACACTGAAGCTTTCTTT. It translates to CASSLAANMNTEAFF.